A selection of T cell receptor beta chains follows, all from one sample in a study of CD8+CD57+ T cells in acquired aplastic anemia. TCRdb recomputed calls from the reads with MiXCR, one row per CDR3 protein. The data hold around 140,000 distinct CDR3 sequences, with less than 45% observed a single time. Sequences were obtained from sorted CD4+, CD8+, or CD8+CD57+ T cells (not recorded which) from PBMCs. The source of these receptors is a human donor in good health, serving as a control. Both conserved end residues are part of each CDR3. Fields, in order: J gene, V gene, clone size, D gene, CDR3 protein, CDR3 DNA. The D gene is left open where the match is weak. Clone size is stated in some rows and not others, as once, few, many or a class when expanded.

>TRBJ1-2|TRBV20-1|NA|NA
CSALPKFGYGYTF
TGCAGTGCTCTCCCCAAGTTTGGCTATGGCTACACCTTC
>TRBJ2-5|TRBV27|NA|NA
CASSSSRLGGIQETQYF
TGTGCCAGCAGTTCCTCCAGACTAGGGGGAATCCAAGAGACCCAGTACTTC
>TRBJ1-2|TRBV5-1|many|NA
CASSFELGAGSYTF
TGCGCCAGCAGCTTCGAGTTAGGAGCTGGGAGCTACACCTTC
>TRBJ1-5|TRBV15|NA|NA
CATSPIQYSNQPQHF
TGTGCCACCAGCCCGATCCAATATAGCAATCAGCCCCAGCATTTT
>TRBJ1-1|TRBV10-3|NA|NA
CAINVRAGNTEAFF
TGTGCCATCAATGTAAGGGCAGGGAACACTGAAGCTTTCTTT
>TRBJ1-2|TRBV6-1|many|NA
CASRGGATEGYTF
TGTGCCAGCAGAGGGGGGGCGACGGAGGGCTACACCTTC
>TRBJ2-7|TRBV20-1|NA|TRBD1
CSALPGQGADEQYF
TGCAGTGCACTACCGGGACAGGGGGCCGACGAGCAGTACTTC
>TRBJ2-2|TRBV7-2|once|NA
CASSLVWGPGELFF
TGTGCCAGCAGCTTAGTTTGGGGGCCCGGGGAGCTGTTTTTT
>TRBJ2-1|TRBV29-1|NA|NA
CSVERGVSYNEQFF
TGCAGCGTTGAAAGAGGGGTCTCCTACAATGAGCAGTTCTTC
>TRBJ1-2|TRBV10-3|few|TRBD1
CAISARDRVGYTF
TGTGCCATCAGTGCACGCGACAGGGTTGGCTACACCTTC
>TRBJ2-7|TRBV24-1|many|NA
CATSQQGGEQYF
TGTGCCACCAGTCAACAGGGAGGAGAGCAGTACTTC
>TRBJ1-2|TRBV20-1|many|NA
CSARGDGRSSYGYTF
TGCAGTGCTAGAGGTGATGGGAGATCTAGCTATGGCTACACCTTC
>TRBJ1-2|TRBV2|NA|NA
CASSVTANYGYTF
TGTGCCAGCAGTGTGACAGCTAACTATGGCTACACCTTC
>TRBJ1-2|TRBV10-3|NA|TRBD1
CAISEAGTGPVYGYTF
TGTGCCATCAGTGAGGCAGGGACAGGGCCAGTCTATGGCTACACCTTC
>TRBJ1-3|TRBV4-2|once|NA
CANSQDYQGPGNTIYF
TGTGCCAACAGCCAAGATTACCAGGGGCCGGGAAACACCATATATTTT
>TRBJ1-1|TRBV30|NA|NA
CAWGLARGEAFF
TGTGCCTGGGGCCTGGCGAGGGGGGAAGCTTTCTTT
>TRBJ2-3|TRBV11-2|many|TRBD2
CASSWGERGTDTQYF
TGTGCCAGCAGCTGGGGTGAGCGGGGGACAGATACGCAGTATTTT
>TRBJ1-4|TRBV11-1|many|TRBD1
CASSFPTGEVATNEKLFF
TGTGCCAGCAGCTTCCCAACAGGGGAAGTTGCAACTAATGAAAAACTGTTTTTT
>TRBJ1-1|TRBV11-3|many|NA
CASSSSTEAFF
TGTGCCAGCAGCTCCTCAACTGAAGCTTTCTTT
>TRBJ1-2|TRBV7-8|many|TRBD1
CASSLGQGGRANYGYTF
TGTGCCAGCAGCTTAGGGCAGGGGGGTAGGGCTAACTATGGCTACACCTTC
>TRBJ1-6|TRBV20-1|once|NA
CSALQETGEGSPLHF
TGCAGTGCCCTACAGGAAACGGGGGAGGGTTCACCCCTCCACTTT
>TRBJ2-1|TRBV24-1|NA|TRBD2
CATGTSGEWGEQFF
TGTGCCACCGGGACTAGCGGAGAATGGGGTGAGCAGTTCTTC
>TRBJ1-1|TRBV20-1|NA|TRBD1
CSARAPGQGNTEAFF
TGCAGTGCTCGCGCGCCGGGACAGGGGAACACTGAAGCTTTCTTT
>TRBJ2-2|TRBV2|once|NA
CASGATGELFF
TGTGCCAGCGGGGCCACCGGGGAGCTGTTTTTT
>TRBJ2-3|TRBV7-6|many|NA
CASSFQRRGADTQYF
TGTGCCAGCAGCTTTCAGCGGCGGGGCGCAGATACGCAGTATTTT
>TRBJ1-3|TRBV20-1|many|NA
CSARGSSGNTIYF
TGCAGTGCTAGGGGCAGCTCTGGAAACACCATATATTTT
>TRBJ2-3|TRBV19|NA|NA
CASSSGLRTDTQYF
TGTGCCAGTTCCTCCGGACTCCGCACAGATACGCAGTATTTT
>TRBJ1-2|TRBV10-3|NA|TRBD1
CAISEADRGVAGYTF
TGTGCCATCAGTGAGGCGGACAGGGGGGTGGCTGGCTACACCTTC
>TRBJ2-2|TRBV6-2/TRBV6-3|NA|TRBD1
CASSYGTGTGGSGIRELFF
TGTGCCAGCAGTTATGGGACCGGGACAGGGGGCTCTGGGATCCGGGAGCTGTTTTTT
>TRBJ2-7|TRBV6-1|many|NA
CASGTRDNYEQYF
TGTGCCAGCGGAACCCGGGACAACTACGAGCAGTACTTC
>TRBJ1-6|TRBV10-3|once|TRBD1
CAISRAPGQANSPLHF
TGTGCCATCAGCCGAGCACCGGGACAGGCAAATTCACCCCTCCACTTT
>TRBJ2-3|TRBV24-1|NA|NA
CATSPRGKADTQYF
TGTGCCACCAGTCCGAGGGGGAAGGCAGATACGCAGTATTTT
>TRBJ2-7|TRBV2|few|TRBD1
CASRRSGTASYEQYF
TGTGCCAGCAGACGATCCGGGACAGCCTCCTACGAGCAGTACTTC
>TRBJ2-7|TRBV4-1|NA|TRBD1
CASSQGGGLLYEQYF
TGCGCCAGCAGCCAAGGAGGGGGCCTGTTATACGAGCAGTACTTC
>TRBJ1-1|TRBV20-1|many|NA
CSARSEGRTEAFF
TGCAGTGCTAGATCTGAGGGTCGCACTGAAGCTTTCTTT
>TRBJ1-2|TRBV7-2|many|NA
CASSLERSYGYTF
TGTGCCAGCAGCCTAGAGAGGTCCTATGGCTACACCTTC
>TRBJ1-6|TRBV12-3/TRBV12-4|many|NA
CASSFPESPLHF
TGTGCCAGCAGTTTCCCTGAATCACCCCTCCACTTT
>TRBJ2-7|TRBV12-3/TRBV12-4|NA|NA
CASSAGTPTYEQYF
TGTGCCAGCAGCGCCGGGACACCCACTTACGAGCAGTACTTC
>TRBJ1-5|TRBV7-6|NA|TRBD1
CASSFRQGDQPQHF
TGTGCCAGCAGCTTCAGACAGGGGGATCAGCCCCAGCATTTT
>TRBJ2-1|TRBV6-1|once|TRBD2
CASSAGLAGEEQFF
TGTGCCAGCAGTGCGGGACTAGCGGGGGAGGAGCAGTTCTTC